Each of the 26 T cell receptor beta chains below was sequenced from the same sample in a study of T cell clones after liver transplantation. Sequenced by immunoSEQ multiplex PCR; TCRdb stores in-frame clones only, minus some. Among 40,000 to 65,000 clones listed, about 81% were seen once. The sample consisted of CD4+ T cells from blood, taken before liver transplant. These receptors were obtained from a human donor who received a liver transplant.

This chain joins TRBV11-3 and TRBJ2-3; 8 positions match TRBD1. In germline, CDR1 is SGHNT, CDR2 YENEEA. Trimming cost V 1 base and J 0 bases; bases outside gene matches: 12. CDR3 length: 19 residues. The CDR3 DNA follows: TGTGCCAGCAGCTTAGTCGGGAAGTCAGGGGGCCCCAGCACAGATACGCAGTATTTT. It encodes CASSLVGKSGGPSTDTQYF.

The genes are TRBV9 and TRBJ2-4; TRBD2 aligns across 10 bases. The CDR3 totals 17 residues. Germline V CDR1 and CDR2: SGDLS, YYNGEE. J lost 1 base, V lost 3 bases, and 7 bases had no gene match. DNA for the CDR3: TGTGCCAGCAGCGCTTACTTGACTAGCGGGGCCAAAAACATTCAGTACTTC. It encodes CASSAYLTSGAKNIQYF.

The rearrangement uses TRBV7-9 and TRBJ1-1; 9 bases map to TRBD1. After removal of 5 bases from V and 3 bases from J, the junction contained 10 bases not matched to a gene. Germline CDR1 and CDR2: SEHNR and FQNEAQ (reference sequence). The CDR3 runs to 16 residues. Here the CDR3 reads CASSALQGALDTEAFF. The CDR3 DNA follows: TGTGCCAGCAGCGCCCTACAGGGGGCGCTGGACACTGAAGCTTTCTTT.

This clone occurred once. The chain is built from TRBV18 and TRBJ2-6; D ambiguous. Germline CDR1 KGHSH, CDR2 LQKENI. Trimming shortened V by 1 base and J by 2 bases, and 3 bases separated the two germline ends. CDR3 length equals 14 residues. CDR3 DNA sequence: TGTGCCAGCTCACCACTGACTGGGGCCAACGTCCTGACTTTC. Protein product: CASSPLTGANVLTF.

The chain has TRBV4-1 and TRBJ1-1, with D unclear. The CDR3 is made up of 19 amino acids. Germline V gene sequence: CDR1 MGHRA, CDR2 YSYEKL. V lost 3 bases to trimming and J lost 2 bases, with 25 bases between them. The CDR3 spells CASSQVFSQGMDLNTEAFF. The CDR3 DNA follows: TGCGCCAGCAGCCAGGTATTTAGCCAAGGTATGGATTTAAACACTGAAGCTTTCTTT.

The J gene is TRBJ2-2, the V gene TRBV9; the D call may be TRBD1 or TRBD2 (5 bases each). Deletions cut 0 bases from V and 4 bases from J, with 16 bases between. Germline assignment: CDR1 SGDLS and CDR2 YYNGEE. The CDR3 length is 17 residues. The CDR3 loop is CASSVEVGERRTGELFF. In nucleotides, the CDR3 is TGTGCCAGCAGCGTAGAAGTAGGGGAGCGGCGCACCGGGGAGCTGTTTTTT.

The chain is built from TRBV7-8 and TRBJ1-3; D gene uncertain. This CDR3 region has 14 residues. Trimming took off 3 bases at V and 0 bases at J, with 6 bases between the two ends. Germline-derived CDR1 and CDR2 are SGHVS and FQNEAQ. The CDR3 sequence is CASSLPSSGNTIYF. CDR3 sequence (DNA): TGTGCCAGCAGCTTGCCCTCCTCTGGAAACACCATATATTTT.

The chain links TRBV2 to TRBJ2-1, with TRBD2 matching over 11 bases. This CDR3 spans 13 amino acids. The germline CDR1 and CDR2 sequences are SNHLY and FYNNEI. The junction had 2 bases not matched to a gene; V was cut back by 8 bases and J by 5 bases. CDR3 sequence reads: CASGTSGNNEQFF. DNA for the CDR3: TGTGCCAGCGGGACTAGCGGCAACAATGAGCAGTTCTTC.

The J gene is TRBJ1-1, the V gene TRBV7-2, with D tentatively TRBD1 (5 bases). This CDR3 is 14 amino acids long. V lost 5 bases and J 3 bases, leaving 13 bases between the germline ends. Germline V gene data show CDR1 as SGHTA and CDR2 as FQGNSA. The chain's CDR3 is CASSPVGADTEAFF. The DNA for the CDR3 is TGTGCCAGCAGCCCAGTCGGGGCGGACACTGAAGCTTTCTTT.

V and J are TRBV7-2 and TRBJ2-3; TRBD2 aligns across 8 bases. CDR1 is SGHTA and CDR2 is FQGNSA in the germline V gene. The CDR3 extends over 14 amino acids. V shed 5 bases, J shed 6 bases, and the junction held 7 bases outside the gene matches. CDR3 amino acids: CASSPGLAADTQYF. CDR3 nucleotides: TGTGCCAGCAGCCCCGGACTAGCTGCGGATACGCAGTATTTT.

The V call is TRBV29-1, the J call TRBJ1-4; 9 nucleotides match TRBD1. CDR3 size: 14 residues. The V segment lost 7 bases and the J segment 4 bases; nucleotides outside the gene matches: 7. Germline CDR1 reads SQVTM; CDR2 reads ANQGSEA. CDR3 in DNA: TGCAGCGCAGGACAGGGGAATAGTAATGAAAAACTGTTTTTT. Residues: CSAGQGNSNEKLFF.

This clone was picked up a small number of times. This sequence joins TRBV19 and TRBJ2-1; D perhaps matches TRBD2 (6 bases). Germline assignment: CDR1 LNHDA and CDR2 SQIVND (reference sequence). Deletions cut 1 base from V and 9 bases from J, with 16 bases between. The CDR3 is 15 amino acids. In DNA, the CDR3 is TGTGCCAGTAGTATAGGAGGGACTGAACTTATTGAGCAGTTCTTC. It yields the protein CASSIGGTELIEQFF.

The rearrangement uses TRBV27 and TRBJ2-2, with D tentatively TRBD1 or TRBD2 (5 bases each). Trimming shortened V by 6 bases and J by 5 bases, and 10 bases separated the two germline ends. The V gene's germline CDR1 is MNHEY and CDR2 SMNVEV (reference sequence). CDR3 length: 13 residues. The DNA of the CDR3 is TGTGCCAGCAGATGGGGCGGGACCGGGGAGCTGTTTTTT. This encodes CASRWGGTGELFF.

The rearrangement joins TRBV28 to TRBJ2-7; D perhaps matches TRBD1 (5 bases). Germline CDR1 and CDR2: MDHEN and SYDVKM. This CDR3 has 13 amino acids. V lost 5 bases and J 3 bases, leaving 11 bases between the germline ends. The chain's CDR3 is CASSQGVNYEQYF. In nucleotides, the CDR3 is TGTGCCAGCAGTCAGGGTGTAAACTACGAGCAGTACTTC. The whole variable domain, filled in from reference TRBV28 and TRBJ2-7, reads DVKVTQSSRYLVKRTGEKVFLECVQDMDHENMFWYRQDPGLGLRLIYFSYDVKMKEKGDIPEGYSVSREKKERFSLILESASTNQTSMYLCASSQGVNYEQYFGPGTRLTVT.

This clone showed up just once. V and J are TRBV25-1 and TRBJ1-1, with D hard to call. Trimming left V 4 bases short and J 1 base short, with 7 bases between. The CDR3 is 13 residues long. CDR1 is MGHDK, CDR2 SYGVNS, per germline. CDR3 loop: CASSGLRNTEAFF. The CDR3 nucleotides are TGTGCCAGCAGTGGATTAAGGAACACTGAAGCTTTCTTT.

This clone was seen more than once but under ten times. The J gene is TRBJ2-5, the V gene TRBV30; TRBD2 agrees at 8 bases. V dropped 2 bases and J dropped 4; count of bases not matched to a gene: 9. There are 15 residues in the CDR3. Germline values: CDR1 GTSNPN, CDR2 SVGIG (reference sequence). CDR3 in amino acids: CAWSYPGGVRETQYF. The CDR3 DNA follows: TGTGCCTGGAGTTACCCGGGAGGGGTTAGAGAGACCCAGTACTTC.

This chain joins TRBV25-1 and TRBJ2-7; D is uncertain. The V gene's germline CDR1 is MGHDK and CDR2 SYGVNS. Trimming pared 1 base from V and 8 bases from J, leaving 9 bases between. CDR3 length: 12 amino acids. CDR3 protein: CASSELGVKQYF. CDR3 coding DNA: TGTGCCAGCAGTGAATTGGGCGTCAAGCAGTACTTC.

This rearrangement joins TRBV18 to TRBJ1-1, with D perhaps matching TRBD1 (6 bases). V was pared by 6 bases and J by 5 bases, with 13 bases between. The CDR3 length is 13 residues. CDR1 is KGHSH and CDR2 is LQKENI in the germline V gene. DNA for the CDR3: TGTGCCAGCTCGGCACAGGGAAGGACTGAAGCTTTCTTT. As protein: CASSAQGRTEAFF.

The chain links TRBV5-1 to TRBJ1-1; D possibly corresponds to TRBD1 (6 bases). V gave up 2 bases and J gave up 3 bases, with 14 bases separating them. CDR1 is SGHRS, CDR2 YFSETQ, per germline. There are 15 residues in the CDR3. The CDR3 here is CASSLQGGADTEAFF. CDR3 in DNA: TGCGCCAGCAGCTTACAGGGAGGAGCGGACACTGAAGCTTTCTTT. The full variable domain, with the rest looked up from reference TRBV5-1 and TRBJ1-1, is KAGVTQTPRYLIKTRGQQVTLSCSPISGHRSVSWYQQTPGQGLQFLFEYFSETQRNKGNFPGRFSGRQFSNSRSEMNVSTLELGDSALYLCASSLQGGADTEAFFGQGTRLTVV.

This chain joins TRBV19 and TRBJ1-5; perhaps TRBD1 as D (6 bases). V was shortened by 3 bases and J by 6 bases, with 9 bases between the two germline ends. This CDR3 is built from 13 residues. Germline values: CDR1 LNHDA, CDR2 SQIVND (reference sequence). CDR3 DNA sequence: TGTGCCAGTAGTATCTCGACAGGTCAGCCCCAGCATTTT. Translated: CASSISTGQPQHF.

The chain carries TRBV10-2 and TRBJ2-5; D might be TRBD2 (5 bases). The length of the CDR3 is 13 residues. V was pared by 7 bases and J by 5 bases, with 14 bases between. CDR1 is WSHSY, CDR2 SAAADI, per germline. The CDR3 DNA reads TGCGCCAGCACCTGGACTCCAGGCGAGACCCAGTACTTC. Protein product: CASTWTPGETQYF.

The chain joins TRBV4-2 to TRBJ2-1; 9 bases are shared with TRBD2. The CDR3 runs 16 residues. Trimming at V came to 1 base and at J to 0 bases, leaving 1 base not matched to a gene. CDR1 is LGHNA and CDR2 is YNFKEQ in the germline V gene. Here the CDR3 DNA reads TGTGCCAGCAGCCAAGTTAGCGGGAGCTCCTACAATGAGCAGTTCTTC. Protein sequence: CASSQVSGSSYNEQFF.

V gene TRBV11-2 combines with J gene TRBJ1-1; TRBD1 is a possible D gene (6 bases). The CDR3 length is 14 residues. The germline V and J ends were trimmed by 5 bases and 4 bases, with 14 bases remaining between them. Germline CDR1 reads SGHAT; CDR2 reads FQNNGV. CDR3 protein: CASSPGVLGTEAFF. In DNA, the CDR3 is TGTGCCAGCAGCCCAGGGGTTTTGGGCACTGAAGCTTTCTTT. Based on the CDR3 plus reference TRBV11-2 and TRBJ1-1, the full variable domain is EAGVAQSPRYKIIEKRQSVAFWCNPISGHATLYWYQQILGQGPKLLIQFQNNGVVDDSQLPKDRFSAERLKGVDSTLKIQPAKLEDSAVYLCASSPGVLGTEAFFGQGTRLTVV.

This chain connects TRBV5-8 to TRBJ1-1; unclear D gene. V was trimmed by 5 bases and J by 1 base, leaving 9 bases between them. Germline assignment: CDR1 SGHTS and CDR2 YDEGEE. This CDR3 comprises 13 residues. The CDR3 here is CASRPRGNTEAFF. The CDR3 bases are TGTGCCAGCAGACCCCGGGGGAACACTGAAGCTTTCTTT.

The chain uses TRBV14 and TRBJ2-6; D ambiguous. Germline V gene data show CDR1 as SGHDN and CDR2 as FVKESK. This CDR3 has 16 amino acids. V dropped 3 bases and J dropped 3 bases, with 12 bases sitting between them. CDR3 amino acids: CASSQGVLVGANVLTF. In DNA, the CDR3 is TGTGCCAGCAGCCAGGGCGTTCTGGTTGGGGCCAACGTCCTGACTTTC.

The chain couples TRBV2 to TRBJ1-1, with D hard to call. The CDR3 loop spans 14 amino acids. Germline loops: CDR1 SNHLY, CDR2 FYNNEI. With 4 bases removed from V and 4 bases from J, the gap between germline ends came to 13 bases. The chain's CDR3 is CASSVRKGATEAFF. CDR3 DNA: TGTGCCAGCAGTGTCAGAAAAGGAGCCACTGAAGCTTTCTTT.